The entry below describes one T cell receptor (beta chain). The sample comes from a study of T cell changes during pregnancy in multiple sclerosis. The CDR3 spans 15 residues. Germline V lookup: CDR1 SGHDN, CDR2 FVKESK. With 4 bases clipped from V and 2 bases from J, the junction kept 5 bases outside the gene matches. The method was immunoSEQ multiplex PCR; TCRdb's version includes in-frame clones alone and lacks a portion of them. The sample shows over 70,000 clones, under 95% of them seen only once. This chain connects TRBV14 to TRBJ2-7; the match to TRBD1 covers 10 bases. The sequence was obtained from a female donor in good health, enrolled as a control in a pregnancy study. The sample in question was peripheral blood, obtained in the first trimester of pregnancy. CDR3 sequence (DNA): TGTGCCAGCAGCCCCGGACAGGGGGTAGCCTACGAGCAGTACTTC. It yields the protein CASSPGQGVAYEQYF.